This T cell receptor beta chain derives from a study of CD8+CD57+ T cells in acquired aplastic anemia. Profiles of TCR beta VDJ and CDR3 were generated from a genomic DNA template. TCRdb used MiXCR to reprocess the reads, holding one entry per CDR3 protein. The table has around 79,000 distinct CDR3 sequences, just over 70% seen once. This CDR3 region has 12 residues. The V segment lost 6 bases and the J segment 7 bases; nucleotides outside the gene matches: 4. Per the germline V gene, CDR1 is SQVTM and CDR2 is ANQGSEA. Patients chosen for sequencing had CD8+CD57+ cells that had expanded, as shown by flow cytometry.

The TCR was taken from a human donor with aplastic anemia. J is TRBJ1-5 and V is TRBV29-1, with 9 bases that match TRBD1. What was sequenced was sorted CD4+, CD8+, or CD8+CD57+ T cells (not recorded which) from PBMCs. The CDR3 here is CSVGQGGQPQHF. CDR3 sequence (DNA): TGCAGCGTGGGACAGGGCGGGCAGCCCCAGCATTTT.